This TCR beta chain was identified during a study of control samples from healthy donors and cancer patients. Clones were sequenced by immunoSEQ multiplex PCR, and TCRdb holds only the in-frame ones, with some missing. The sample has 100,000 to 150,000 clones; more than 75% are singletons. CDR3 size: 12 residues. Germline V CDR1 and CDR2: SQVTM, ANQGSEA. Trimming took 5 bases from V and 8 from J; bases not matched to a gene: 8. The TCR comes from a man aged 35 to 55 in good health. The sample taken for sequencing was blood. The J gene is TRBJ1-2, the V gene TRBV29-1; TRBD1 aligns across 7 bases. The CDR3 loop is CSVTTGPEGYTF. DNA of the CDR3: TGCAGCGTTACGACAGGGCCGGAAGGCTACACCTTC. Full variable domain (outside the CDR3, taken from reference TRBV29-1 and TRBJ1-2): SAVISQKPSRDICQRGTSLTIQCQVDSQVTMMFWYRQQPGQSLTLIATANQGSEATYESGFVIDKFPISRPNLTFSTLTVSNMSPEDSSIYLCSVTTGPEGYTFGSGTRLTVV.